Each of the 4 T cell receptor beta chains below was sequenced from the same sample in a study of T cell changes during pregnancy in multiple sclerosis. The assay was immunoSEQ multiplex PCR, and TCRdb's table has in-frame clones only and misses some. The sample yields approximately 70,000 clones, 94% seen once. The sample was CD4+ T cells from peripheral blood mononuclear cells, taken after pregnancy. These receptors originate from a female donor with multiple sclerosis, enrolled in a pregnancy study.

V is TRBV11-3 and J is TRBJ2-2; 14 nucleotides match TRBD2. Germline V gene data show CDR1 as SGHNT and CDR2 as YENEEA. V trimming: 5 bases; J trimming: 7 bases; junction bases outside the gene matches: 3. This CDR3 is built from 15 residues. The CDR3 region has the DNA TGTGCCAGCAGCCCCGGGACTAGCGGGAGCGGGGAGCTGTTTTTT. Its translation: CASSPGTSGSGELFF.

The rearrangement links TRBV11-3 to TRBJ1-1; tentatively, D is TRBD1 (6 bases). The V end lost 4 bases, the J end lost 1 base, and 10 bases lay between the germline ends. The CDR3 runs to 14 residues. Germline CDR1 and CDR2: SGHNT and YENEEA. The CDR3 sequence is CASSSRGGNTEAFF. The CDR3 DNA reads as TGTGCCAGCAGCTCTCGAGGGGGGAACACTGAAGCTTTCTTT. The full variable domain, with the rest looked up from reference TRBV11-3 and TRBJ1-1, is EAGVVQSPRYKIIEKKQPVAFWCNPISGHNTLYWYLQNLGQGPELLIRYENEEAVDDSQLPKDRFSAERLKGVDSTLKIQPAELGDSAVYLCASSSRGGNTEAFFGQGTRLTVV.

V and J are TRBV2 and TRBJ2-1, with 13 bases fitting TRBD2. J was trimmed by 5 bases and V by 7 bases; bases with no gene match: 2. This CDR3 region has 14 residues. In germline, CDR1 is SNHLY, CDR2 FYNNEI. The CDR3 loop reads CASKGLAGHNEQFF. The CDR3 DNA sequence: TGTGCCAGCAAGGGACTAGCGGGACACAATGAGCAGTTCTTC.

The genes are TRBV7-2 and TRBJ1-5, with 7 bases matching TRBD1. V lost 5 bases and J lost 3; bases outside the gene matches: 16. Germline-derived CDR1 and CDR2 are SGHTA and FQGNSA. The CDR3 covers 18 residues. In DNA form, the CDR3 reads TGTGCCAGCAGCCCGGGACAGACGTCGTTGAATTCCAATCAGCCCCAGCATTTT. Protein: CASSPGQTSLNSNQPQHF.